This note documents a single T cell receptor beta chain sequence. Sequencing used immunoSEQ multiplex PCR; TCRdb keeps in-frame clones, though not all of them. The sample holds approximately 70,000 clones, 89% seen once. These data come from a study of T cell changes during pregnancy in multiple sclerosis. Germline V gene data show CDR1 as MDHEN and CDR2 as SYDVKM. The CDR3 covers 16 residues. V shed 4 bases, J shed 4 bases, and the junction held 9 bases outside the gene matches. This sample comprised peripheral blood, obtained in the first trimester of pregnancy. The source of this sequence is a female donor in good health, enrolled as a control in a pregnancy study. The chain has TRBV28 and TRBJ2-1, with 8 bases fitting TRBD2. The CDR3 coding sequence is TGTGCCAGCAGTTCCCAGAGACTAGCGAGTTACAATGAGCAGTTCTTC. Its translation: CASSSQRLASYNEQFF.